This is a list of T cell receptor beta chains from one sample in a study of CD8+ T cells in alopecia areata. Profiled with immunoSEQ multiplex PCR; TCRdb holds only in-frame clones, not every one. Of 150,000 to 200,000 clones detected, roughly 60% appear once; the ten largest clones hold approximately 15%. Source: CD4+ T cells sorted from blood, taken at week 24, from a patient treated with tofacitinib. These receptor sequences come from a human donor with alopecia areata. Each CDR3 is given with its conserved first and last residue. D genes are given only for firm matches. For some rows the clone size is stated as once, few or many, or as a class when expanded; others skip it.

abundance	j_gene	v_gene	d_gene	CDR3aa	CDR3nt
once	TRBJ1-1	TRBV29-1	NA	CSVKEPGRNTEAFF	TGCAGCGTGAAGGAGCCGGGGAGGAACACTGAAGCTTTCTTT
NA	TRBJ1-5	TRBV27	NA	CASSLGLKEPQHF	TGTGCCAGCAGTTTAGGGCTAAAGGAGCCCCAGCATTTT
NA	TRBJ1-1	TRBV14	NA	CASSHRTARNTEAFF	TGTGCCAGCAGCCACAGGACAGCCAGGAACACTGAAGCTTTCTTT
few	TRBJ2-1	TRBV7-9	TRBD1	CASSGTGDYNEQFF	TGTGCCAGCAGTGGAACAGGGGACTACAATGAGCAGTTCTTC
few	TRBJ2-5	TRBV5-1	NA	CASSLAAWVSAPPYQETQYF	TGCGCCAGCAGCTTGGCCGCGTGGGTGTCGGCACCCCCTTACCAAGAGACCCAGTACTTC
NA	TRBJ1-6	TRBV30	NA	CAWSVSTTGHSPLHF	TGTGCCTGGAGTGTAAGCACAACTGGGCATTCACCCCTCCACTTT
NA	TRBJ2-5	TRBV19	NA	CASMENLGTQYF	TGTGCCAGCATGGAAAACCTCGGGACCCAGTACTTC
NA	TRBJ1-4	TRBV30	NA	CAWSLQGYEKLFF	TGTGCCTGGAGCCTCCAGGGCTACGAAAAACTGTTTTTT
few	TRBJ1-2	TRBV29-1	NA	CSVEEGGGYTF	TGCAGCGTTGAAGAGGGGGGTGGCTACACCTTC
NA	TRBJ1-5	TRBV5-1	NA	CASSLNVGQTIRPQHF	TGCGCCAGCAGCCTGAATGTTGGACAGACCATCAGGCCCCAGCATTTT
NA	TRBJ2-1	TRBV11-2	TRBD2	CASSLELAGDSYNEQFF	TGTGCCAGCAGCTTAGAATTAGCGGGGGACTCCTACAATGAGCAGTTCTTC
few	TRBJ2-3	TRBV30	NA	CAWTPKPRGTQYF	TGTGCCTGGACCCCCAAACCTAGAGGAACGCAGTATTTT
NA	TRBJ1-5	TRBV7-9	NA	CASGRDQPQHF	TGTGCCAGCGGCAGGGATCAGCCCCAGCATTTT
NA	TRBJ2-7	TRBV30	NA	CAWSQGFAYEQYF	TGTGCCTGGAGCCAGGGGTTCGCCTACGAGCAGTACTTC
NA	TRBJ1-6	TRBV27	NA	CASSLGFGNSPLHF	TGTGCCAGCAGTTTGGGCTTTGGGAATTCACCCCTCCACTTT
few	TRBJ1-1	TRBV5-1	NA	CASRETLGTNTEAFF	TGCGCCAGCAGAGAGACTCTCGGGACGAACACTGAAGCTTTCTTT
NA	TRBJ2-5	TRBV7-2	TRBD2	CASSPLRGTVETQYF	TGTGCCAGCAGCCCCCTGCGGGGGACCGTAGAGACCCAGTACTTC
NA	TRBJ1-2	TRBV5-1	NA	CASSLSQNYGYTF	TGCGCCAGCAGCTTGTCACAGAACTATGGCTACACCTTC
NA	TRBJ2-3	TRBV7-9	NA	CASSLFLDTQYF	TGTGCCAGCAGCTTGTTTTTGGATACGCAGTATTTT
many	TRBJ1-1	TRBV7-9	TRBD1	CASSLGDRINTEAFF	TGTGCCAGCAGCTTAGGGGACAGAATTAACACTGAAGCTTTCTTT
NA	TRBJ1-2	TRBV25-1	NA	CASSEERQTSGYTF	TGTGCCAGCAGTGAAGAGAGGCAGACGAGTGGCTACACCTTC
NA	TRBJ1-2	TRBV29-1	NA	CSVVRGGRGYTF	TGCAGCGTTGTTCGGGGTGGTCGTGGCTACACCTTC
few	TRBJ2-5	TRBV5-1	TRBD1	CASSTWTGGKGETQYF	TGCGCCAGCAGCACGTGGACAGGGGGAAAGGGAGAGACCCAGTACTTC
NA	TRBJ1-5	TRBV6-1	NA	CAMGPRGIGQPQHF	TGTGCCATGGGCCCGAGGGGGATAGGTCAGCCCCAGCATTTT
NA	TRBJ2-1	TRBV20-1	NA	CSAQVLNEQFF	TGCAGTGCCCAAGTTCTGAATGAGCAGTTCTTC
few	TRBJ2-7	TRBV4-1	TRBD2	CASSHQLAGANEQYF	TGCGCCAGCAGCCACCAACTAGCGGGGGCAAACGAGCAGTACTTC
NA	TRBJ2-2	TRBV7-3	NA	CASSPPGPHTGELFF	TGTGCCAGCAGCCCTCCGGGACCCCACACCGGGGAGCTGTTTTTT
NA	TRBJ1-1	TRBV5-1	NA	CASSLDAVNTEAFF	TGCGCCAGCAGCTTGGATGCGGTGAACACTGAAGCTTTCTTT
NA	TRBJ2-2	TRBV19	NA	CASSSQGVGELFF	TGTGCCAGTAGTAGTCAGGGTGTCGGGGAGCTGTTTTTT
few	TRBJ1-2	TRBV19	NA	CASSIGIRYGYTF	TGTGCCAGTAGTATCGGCATTAGATATGGCTACACCTTC
NA	TRBJ2-7	TRBV18	NA	CASNLGVSYEQYF	TGTGCCAGCAATTTAGGGGTTTCCTACGAGCAGTACTTC
NA	TRBJ1-1	TRBV25-1	NA	CASSEPGQEAFF	TGTGCCAGCAGTGAGCCCGGACAAGAAGCTTTCTTT
few	TRBJ2-7	TRBV10-2	NA	CASSPDSYEQYF	TGCGCCAGCAGCCCGGACAGTTACGAGCAGTACTTC
NA	TRBJ2-7	TRBV14	TRBD2	CASSQGGTISYEQYF	TGTGCCAGCAGCCAAGGAGGGACTATTTCCTACGAGCAGTACTTC
NA	TRBJ1-4	TRBV30	TRBD1	CAWDRQGTNEKLFF	TGTGCCTGGGATCGACAGGGTACGAATGAAAAACTGTTTTTT
NA	TRBJ2-6	TRBV11-3	NA	CASSLTQAGANVLTF	TGTGCCAGCAGCTTAACACAGGCTGGGGCCAACGTCCTGACTTTC